This T cell receptor (beta chain) was recovered during a study of cytomegalovirus exposure and HLA in healthy donors. Across the study: Early released data comprised about 84 million unique TCRs from HLA-typed donors. Study results and caveats: V- and J-gene trimming in TCR beta was tied to a missense DCLRE1C variant by an analysis performed later.

Points on this clone: Its antigen is unknown.

CDR3 length: 15 amino acids. The germline gives CDR1 LNHDA, CDR2 SQIVND (reference sequence). V was cut by 6 bases and J by 4 bases, with 18 bases left in between. Primers: 60 Vbeta forward and 13 Jbeta reverse. Measured with immunoSEQ multiplex PCR; TCRdb has only the in-frame clones, and not every one. The repertoire has roughly 80,000 clones, around 78% of them found once; the top ten carry roughly 3.5%. The receptor's source is a man aged 35 to 55 in good health and CMV-seronegative. Sequencing used PBMCs. The rearrangement uses TRBV19 and TRBJ1-2; D perhaps matches TRBD1 (6 bases). The CDR3 DNA reads TGTGCCAGTAGCCCCGGGACATCCAAGCTCTATGGCTACACCTTC. Translated: CASSPGTSKLYGYTF.